The following is a T cell receptor beta chain sequence with its context. The antigen is unknown. Via MiXCR, TCRdb re-called the 5' RACE reads, giving one row per CDR3 protein. The table shows some 460,000 distinct CDR3 sequences, with approximately 15% occurring only once. The record originates from a study of identical twins. Regarding the study as a whole: Not following the same donors, the study drew its conclusions from cross-sectional statistical analysis. Analyses of zero insertions could be partly confounded by invariant MAIT and iNKT cells.

CDR3 length equals 8 residues. CDR1 is GTSNPN, CDR2 SVGIG, per germline (reference sequence). The sample was also reused in another study, on yellow fever vaccine responses in identical twins. That publication notes: It has been reported that, in twins, the vaccine T cell response seemed partly convergent and partly personalized.

The sequence was collected from a woman between 18 and 29 years old in good health. Sequenced sample: CD4+ T cells sorted from blood. The chain employs TRBV30 and TRBJ2-1; no reliable D call. The CDR3 region is CVLQEQFF. The CDR3 nucleotides are TGTGTCTTGCAAGAGCAGTTCTTC.